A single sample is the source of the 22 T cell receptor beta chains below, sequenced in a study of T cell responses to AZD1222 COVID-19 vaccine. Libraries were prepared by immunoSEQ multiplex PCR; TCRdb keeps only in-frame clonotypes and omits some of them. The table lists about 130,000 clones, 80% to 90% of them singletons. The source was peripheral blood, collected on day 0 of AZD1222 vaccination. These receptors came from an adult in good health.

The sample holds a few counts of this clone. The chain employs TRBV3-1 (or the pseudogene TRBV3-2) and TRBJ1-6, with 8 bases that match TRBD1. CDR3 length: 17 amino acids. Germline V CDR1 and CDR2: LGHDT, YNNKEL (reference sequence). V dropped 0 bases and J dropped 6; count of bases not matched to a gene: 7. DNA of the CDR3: TGTGCCAGCAGCCAAGATGGCGGACAGGGACGTAATTCACCCCTCCACTTT. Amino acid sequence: CASSQDGGQGRNSPLHF.

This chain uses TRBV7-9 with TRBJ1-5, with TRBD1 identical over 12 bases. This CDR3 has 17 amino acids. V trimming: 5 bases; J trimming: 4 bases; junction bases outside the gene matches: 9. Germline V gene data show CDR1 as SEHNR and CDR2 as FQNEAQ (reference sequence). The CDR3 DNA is TGTGCCAGCAGCCCTGGGACAGGGGGCGAGGTGAATCAGCCCCAGCATTTT. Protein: CASSPGTGGEVNQPQHF.

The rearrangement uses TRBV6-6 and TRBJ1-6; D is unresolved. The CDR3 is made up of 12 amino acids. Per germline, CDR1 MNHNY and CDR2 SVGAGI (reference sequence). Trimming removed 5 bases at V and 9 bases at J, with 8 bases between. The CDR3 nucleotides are TGTGCCAGCAGTGCCCTTCTTTCACCCCTCCACTTT. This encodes CASSALLSPLHF.

CDR3 sequence reads: CASSESGRNEQFF. In nucleotides, the CDR3 is TGCGCCAGCAGTGAGTCAGGGCGGAATGAGCAGTTCTTC. V usage is TRBV10-1 and J usage is TRBJ2-1; D is undetermined. With 0 bases removed from V and 7 bases from J, the gap between germline ends came to 7 bases. Germline V lookup: CDR1 WNHNN, CDR2 SYGVQD (reference sequence). The CDR3 has 13 amino acids.

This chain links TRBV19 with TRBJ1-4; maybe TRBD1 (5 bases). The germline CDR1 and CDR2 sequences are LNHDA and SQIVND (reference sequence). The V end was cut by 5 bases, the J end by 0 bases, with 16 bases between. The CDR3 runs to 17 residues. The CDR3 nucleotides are TGTGCCAGTAGTTCATATCGGGACGGTGCAACTAATGAAAAACTGTTTTTT. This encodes CASSSYRDGATNEKLFF. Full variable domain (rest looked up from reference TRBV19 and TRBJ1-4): DGGITQSPKYLFRKEGQNVTLSCEQNLNHDAMYWYRQDPGQGLRLIYYSQIVNDFQKGDIAEGYSVSREKKESFPLTVTSAQKNPTAFYLCASSSYRDGATNEKLFFGSGTQLSVL.

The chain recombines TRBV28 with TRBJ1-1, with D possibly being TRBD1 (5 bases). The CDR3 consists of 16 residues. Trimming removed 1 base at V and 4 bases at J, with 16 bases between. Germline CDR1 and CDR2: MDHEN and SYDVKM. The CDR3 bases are TGTGCCAGCAGTTTATATAGGGGAGGGGTCGTCACTGAAGCTTTCTTT. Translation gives CASSLYRGGVVTEAFF.

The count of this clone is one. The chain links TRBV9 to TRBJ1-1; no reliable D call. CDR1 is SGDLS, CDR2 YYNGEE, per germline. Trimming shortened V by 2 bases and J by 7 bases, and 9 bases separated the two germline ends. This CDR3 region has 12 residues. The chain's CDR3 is CASSVEQSEAFF. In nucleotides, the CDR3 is TGTGCCAGCAGCGTCGAACAGAGTGAAGCTTTCTTT.

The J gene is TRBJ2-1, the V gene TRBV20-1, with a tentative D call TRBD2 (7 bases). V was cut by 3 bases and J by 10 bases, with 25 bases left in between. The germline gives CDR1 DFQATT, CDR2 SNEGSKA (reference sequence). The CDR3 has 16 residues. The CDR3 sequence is CSASLLRLAARGEQFF. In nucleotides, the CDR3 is TGCAGTGCTAGTTTATTGCGGCTAGCGGCGAGGGGGGAGCAGTTCTTC.

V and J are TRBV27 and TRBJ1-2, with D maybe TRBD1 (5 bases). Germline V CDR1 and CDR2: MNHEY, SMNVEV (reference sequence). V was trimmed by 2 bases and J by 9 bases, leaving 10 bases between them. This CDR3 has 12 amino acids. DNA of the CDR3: TGTGCCAGCAGTTTAGCGGGGGGACGCTACACCTTC. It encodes CASSLAGGRYTF.

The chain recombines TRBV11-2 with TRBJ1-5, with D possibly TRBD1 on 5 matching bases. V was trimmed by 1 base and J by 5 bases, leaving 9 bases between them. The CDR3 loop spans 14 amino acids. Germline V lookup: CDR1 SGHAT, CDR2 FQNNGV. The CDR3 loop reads CASSLVGGDQPQHF. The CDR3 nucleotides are TGTGCCAGCAGCTTAGTGGGGGGGGATCAGCCCCAGCATTTT.

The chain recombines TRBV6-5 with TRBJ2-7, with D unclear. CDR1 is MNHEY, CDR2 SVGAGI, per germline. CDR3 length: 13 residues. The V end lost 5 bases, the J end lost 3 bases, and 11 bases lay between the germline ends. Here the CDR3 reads CASSPRLVYEQYF. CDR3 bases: TGTGCCAGCAGTCCCCGGCTAGTCTACGAGCAGTACTTC.

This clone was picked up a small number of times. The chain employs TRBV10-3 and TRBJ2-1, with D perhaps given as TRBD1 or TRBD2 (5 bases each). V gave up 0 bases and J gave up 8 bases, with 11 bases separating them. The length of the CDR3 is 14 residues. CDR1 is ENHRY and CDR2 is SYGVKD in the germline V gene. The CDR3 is CAISESTGLDEQFF. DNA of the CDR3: TGTGCCATCAGTGAGTCCACGGGGCTTGATGAGCAGTTCTTC.

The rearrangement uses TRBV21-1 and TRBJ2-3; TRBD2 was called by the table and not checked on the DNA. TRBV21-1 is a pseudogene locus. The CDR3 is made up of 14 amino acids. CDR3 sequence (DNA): TGTGCCAGCGGCTGGGGCGGGAGCTCAGATACGCAGTATTTT. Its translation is CASGWGGSSDTQYF.

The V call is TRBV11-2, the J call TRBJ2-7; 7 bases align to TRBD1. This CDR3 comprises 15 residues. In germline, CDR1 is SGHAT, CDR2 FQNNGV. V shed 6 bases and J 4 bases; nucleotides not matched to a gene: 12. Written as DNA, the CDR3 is TGTGCCAGCAGGCTAACGGGGACAGTTATTTACGAGCAGTACTTC. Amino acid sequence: CASRLTGTVIYEQYF.

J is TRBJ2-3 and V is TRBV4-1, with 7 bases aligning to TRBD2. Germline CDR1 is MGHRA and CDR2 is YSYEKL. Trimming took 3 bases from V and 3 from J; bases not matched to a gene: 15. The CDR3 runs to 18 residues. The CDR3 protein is CASSQLAGRARRTDTQYF. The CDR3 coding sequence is TGCGCCAGCAGCCAGTTGGCGGGGAGGGCCAGGAGGACAGATACGCAGTATTTT.

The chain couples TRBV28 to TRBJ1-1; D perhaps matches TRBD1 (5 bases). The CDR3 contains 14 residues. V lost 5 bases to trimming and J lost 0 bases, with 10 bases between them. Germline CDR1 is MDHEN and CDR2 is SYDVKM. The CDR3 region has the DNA TGTGCCAGCAGTCTGACAGCCATGAACACTGAAGCTTTCTTT. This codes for CASSLTAMNTEAFF.

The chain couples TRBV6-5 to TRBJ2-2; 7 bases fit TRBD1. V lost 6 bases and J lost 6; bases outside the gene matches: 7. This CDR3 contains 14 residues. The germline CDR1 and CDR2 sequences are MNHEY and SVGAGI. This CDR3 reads CASRSGQRSGELFF. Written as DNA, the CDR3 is TGTGCCAGCAGATCGGGACAGCGGTCCGGGGAGCTGTTTTTT.

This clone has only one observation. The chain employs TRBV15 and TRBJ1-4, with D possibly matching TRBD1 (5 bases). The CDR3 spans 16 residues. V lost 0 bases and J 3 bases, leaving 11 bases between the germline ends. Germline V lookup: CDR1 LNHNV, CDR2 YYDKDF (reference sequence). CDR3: CATSRDPAGSNEKLFF. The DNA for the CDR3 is TGTGCCACCAGCAGAGATCCAGCAGGGTCTAATGAAAAACTGTTTTTT.

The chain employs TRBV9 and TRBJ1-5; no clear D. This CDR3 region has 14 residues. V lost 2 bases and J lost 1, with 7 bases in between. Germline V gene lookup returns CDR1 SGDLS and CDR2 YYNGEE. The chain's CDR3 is CASSVSTSNQPQHF. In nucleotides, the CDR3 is TGTGCCAGCAGCGTCTCAACAAGCAATCAGCCCCAGCATTTT.

In DNA form, the CDR3 reads TGTGCCAGCAGCCGCACAGGGGGCGTATCTCGTTACGAGCAGTACTTC. Amino acids: CASSRTGGVSRYEQYF. The chain carries TRBV5-4 and TRBJ2-7, with 9 bases identical to TRBD1. This CDR3 is 16 amino acids long. V trimming: 4 bases; J trimming: 4 bases; junction bases outside the gene matches: 12. Germline lookup yields CDR1 SGHNT and CDR2 YYREEE (reference sequence).

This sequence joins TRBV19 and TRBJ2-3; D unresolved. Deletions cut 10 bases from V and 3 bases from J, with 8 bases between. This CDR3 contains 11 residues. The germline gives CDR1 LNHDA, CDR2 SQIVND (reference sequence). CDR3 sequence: CATRRTDTQYF. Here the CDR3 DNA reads TGTGCCACTAGGAGAACAGATACGCAGTATTTT.

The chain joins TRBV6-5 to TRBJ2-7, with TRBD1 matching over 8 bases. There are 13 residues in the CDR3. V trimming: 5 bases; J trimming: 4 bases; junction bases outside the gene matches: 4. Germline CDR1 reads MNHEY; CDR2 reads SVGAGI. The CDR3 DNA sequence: TGTGCCAGCAGTCACCACAGGGGGTACGAGCAGTACTTC. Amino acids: CASSHHRGYEQYF.